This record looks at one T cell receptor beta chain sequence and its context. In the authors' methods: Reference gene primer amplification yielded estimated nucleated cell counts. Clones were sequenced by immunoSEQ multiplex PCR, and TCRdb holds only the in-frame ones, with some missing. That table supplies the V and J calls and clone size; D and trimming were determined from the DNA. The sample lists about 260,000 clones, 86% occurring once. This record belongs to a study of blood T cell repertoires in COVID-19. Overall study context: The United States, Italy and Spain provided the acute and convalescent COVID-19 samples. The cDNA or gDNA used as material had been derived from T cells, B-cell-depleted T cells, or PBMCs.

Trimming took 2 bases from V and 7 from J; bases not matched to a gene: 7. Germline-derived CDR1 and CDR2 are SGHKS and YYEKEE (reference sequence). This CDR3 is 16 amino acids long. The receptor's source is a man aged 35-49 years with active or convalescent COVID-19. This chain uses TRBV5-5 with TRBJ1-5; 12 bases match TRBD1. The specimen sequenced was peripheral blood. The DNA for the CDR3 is TGTGCCAGCAGCTTATCGGGACAGGGGGCGAACCAGCCCCAGCATTTT. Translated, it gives CASSLSGQGANQPQHF.